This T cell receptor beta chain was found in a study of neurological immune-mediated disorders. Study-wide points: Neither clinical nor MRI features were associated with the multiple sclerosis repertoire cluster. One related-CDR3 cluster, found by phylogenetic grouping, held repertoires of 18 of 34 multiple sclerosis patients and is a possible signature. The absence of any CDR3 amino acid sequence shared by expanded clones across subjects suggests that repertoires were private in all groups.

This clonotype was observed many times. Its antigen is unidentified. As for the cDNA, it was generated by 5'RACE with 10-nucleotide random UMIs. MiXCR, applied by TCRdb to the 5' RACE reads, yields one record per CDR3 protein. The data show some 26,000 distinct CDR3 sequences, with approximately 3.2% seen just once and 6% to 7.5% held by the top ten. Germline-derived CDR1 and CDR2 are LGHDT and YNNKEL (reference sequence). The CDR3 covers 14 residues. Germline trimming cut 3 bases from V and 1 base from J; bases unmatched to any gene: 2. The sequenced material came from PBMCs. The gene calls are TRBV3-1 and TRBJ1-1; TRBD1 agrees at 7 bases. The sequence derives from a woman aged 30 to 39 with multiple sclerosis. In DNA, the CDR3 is TGTGCCAGCAGCCAGTACAGGGGGAACACTGAAGCTTTCTTT. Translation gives CASSQYRGNTEAFF.